The rows below give T cell receptor beta chains drawn from one sample of a study of blood T cell repertoires in COVID-19. Assay: immunoSEQ multiplex PCR; the TCRdb copy retains only in-frame clones and omits some. This table has a few hundred thousand clones, around nine tenths appearing once. Source material: peripheral blood. All receptors come from a man aged 50 to 60 with active or convalescent COVID-19. CDR3s include the opening cysteine and the closing phenylalanine or tryptophan. A D gene is named only where the DNA matches it firmly. Only part of the rows carry a size: once, few, many, or a class if the clone is expanded.

J gene | clone size | CDR3 length | V gene | D gene | CDR3 protein | CDR3 DNA
TRBJ1-5 | - | 14 | TRBV2 | TRBD1 | CASSGGTGGQPQHF | TGTGCCAGCAGTGGGGGGACAGGGGGTCAGCCCCAGCATTTT
TRBJ1-1 | - | 15 | TRBV7-2 | - | CASSLGTGLNTEAFF | TGTGCCAGCAGCTTAGGTACAGGGCTGAACACTGAAGCTTTCTTT
TRBJ2-5 | - | 12 | TRBV2 | - | CASGRGQETQYF | TGTGCCAGCGGTAGGGGTCAAGAGACCCAGTACTTC
TRBJ2-5 | - | 13 | TRBV28 | - | CASSLRARETQYF | TGTGCCAGCAGTTTGCGTGCGAGGGAGACCCAGTACTTC
TRBJ1-1 | - | 14 | TRBV3-1/TRBV3-2 | - | CASSQRGIDTEAFF | TGTGCCAGCAGCCAACGGGGAATCGACACTGAAGCTTTCTTT
TRBJ1-6 | - | 17 | TRBV5-4 | - | CASSFKLQGTVNSPLHF | TGTGCCAGCAGCTTTAAACTACAGGGTACCGTAAATTCACCCCTCCACTTT
TRBJ2-5 | - | 15 | TRBV29-1 | - | CSVEEGATGQETQYF | TGCAGCGTTGAAGAGGGAGCGACTGGGCAAGAGACCCAGTACTTC
TRBJ1-1 | - | 14 | TRBV5-1 | - | CASSLLRLNTEAFF | TGCGCCAGCAGTCTTTTAAGACTCAACACTGAAGCTTTCTTT
TRBJ2-7 | - | 13 | TRBV7-9 | - | CASSPRQDVEQYF | TGTGCCAGCAGCCCAAGACAGGACGTCGAGCAGTACTTC
TRBJ1-5 | few | 16 | TRBV15 | - | CATSRDGEGAGQPQHF | TGTGCCACCAGCAGAGATGGAGAGGGAGCGGGGCAGCCCCAGCATTTT